Following are 18 T cell receptor beta chains from one sample sequenced in a study of shared clonotypes between healthy human individuals. Clones were read by immunoSEQ multiplex PCR, and TCRdb kept only the in-frame ones, dropping some. The repertoire holds 450,000 to 500,000 clones, with approximately 80% as singletons. Sequenced sample: PBMCs. Receptors were obtained from a woman aged 40 to 50 in good health. Some clones in this sample may be carry-over from other donors' samples.

Remarks on this clone: Different DNA sequences within this sample yield the same CDR3. V and J are TRBV10-3 and TRBJ2-3; unclear D gene. The CDR3 consists of 14 residues. V lost 8 bases, J lost 0 bases, and 12 bases lay in between. The germline V gene has CDR1 ENHRY and CDR2 SYGVKD. The DNA of the CDR3 is TGTGCCATCTGGAACGGTAGAAGCACAGATACGCAGTATTTT. Protein sequence: CAIWNGRSTDTQYF.

CDR3 in DNA: TGTGCCACCAGCACCCGAGCGGGGCTCCCGACGGAGCAGTACTTC. As protein: CATSTRAGLPTEQYF. The rearrangement links TRBV15 to TRBJ2-5, with 7 nucleotides matching TRBD2. In germline, CDR1 is LNHNV, CDR2 YYDKDF (reference sequence). V shed 4 bases, J shed 11 bases, and the junction held 16 bases outside the gene matches. The CDR3 length is 15 residues.

The chain carries TRBV2 and TRBJ2-3, with 12 bases lining up with TRBD2. The CDR3 runs to 14 residues. Per the germline V gene, CDR1 is SNHLY and CDR2 is FYNNEI. V was pared by 7 bases and J by 4 bases, with 3 bases of the junction left unmatched. The CDR3 loop reads CASKTSGSADTQYF. Written as DNA, the CDR3 is TGTGCCAGCAAGACTAGCGGGAGCGCAGATACGCAGTATTTT.

The chain recombines TRBV10-3 with TRBJ2-3; 8 bases match TRBD2. The V segment lost 6 bases and the J segment 6 bases; nucleotides outside the gene matches: 11. This CDR3 spans 15 amino acids. Germline values: CDR1 ENHRY, CDR2 SYGVKD. DNA of the CDR3: TGTGCCATCAGGCCCGGGGCGGGAGGTCCTGATACGCAGTATTTT. Translated: CAIRPGAGGPDTQYF.

The chain uses TRBV27 and TRBJ2-1; 12 nucleotides line up with TRBD2. The CDR3 contains 16 residues. J lost 8 bases, V lost 6 bases, and 11 bases had no gene match. Germline V gene data show CDR1 as MNHEY and CDR2 as SMNVEV (reference sequence). CDR3 amino acids: CASSSPSRLAGDEQFF. As DNA, the CDR3 is TGTGCCAGCAGCTCCCCCTCCCGACTAGCGGGAGATGAGCAGTTCTTC.

This sequence joins TRBV10-3 and TRBJ2-2, with 9 nucleotides matching TRBD2. CDR3 length: 15 residues. J was trimmed by 7 bases and V by 8 bases; bases with no gene match: 11. In germline, CDR1 is ENHRY, CDR2 SYGVKD. In DNA, the CDR3 is TGTGCCATCCCGCGGAGGGCTAGCGGGAACGGGGAGCTGTTTTTT. It translates to CAIPRRASGNGELFF.

The rearrangement links TRBV20-1 to TRBJ2-1; no clear D gene. This CDR3 is 11 amino acids long. Germline loops: CDR1 DFQATT, CDR2 SNEGSKA (reference sequence). V was trimmed by 3 bases and J by 6 bases, leaving 6 bases between them. CDR3 bases: TGCAGTGCTAGCCTTTTCAATGAGCAGTTCTTC. Protein sequence: CSASLFNEQFF.

The gene calls are TRBV1 and TRBJ2-2. TRBV1 is a known pseudogene. The CDR3 length is 16 residues. The CDR3 DNA reads as TGCACCAGCAGCCCCTACCGGACCACGAACACCGGGGAGCTGTTTTTT. Residues: CTSSPYRTTNTGELFF.

The chain has TRBV7-9 and TRBJ2-7; D gene ambiguous. In germline, CDR1 is SEHNR, CDR2 FQNEAQ (reference sequence). The CDR3 spans 15 residues. V was clipped by 3 bases and J by 0 bases, with 12 bases between them. CDR3 nucleotides: TGTGCCAGCAGCTTGTTCGGTGGAAGCTCCTACGAGCAGTACTTC. Its protein product is CASSLFGGSSYEQYF.

This chain joins TRBV10-3 and TRBJ2-7; 7 bases map to TRBD2. Germline values: CDR1 ENHRY, CDR2 SYGVKD. CDR3 length equals 12 residues. V lost 8 bases to trimming and J lost 4 bases; unmatched junction nucleotides: 5. CDR3 sequence: CAIGAGVYEQYF. The CDR3 DNA reads TGTGCCATCGGGGCGGGAGTGTACGAGCAGTACTTC.

The chain has TRBV5-1 and TRBJ2-5; tentatively, D is TRBD2 (5 bases). In germline, CDR1 is SGHRS, CDR2 YFSETQ. V was clipped by 6 bases and J by 5 bases, with 17 bases between them. The CDR3 has 14 amino acids. The CDR3 DNA follows: TGCGCCAGCAATACCGGATTGACGGGGGAGACCCAGTACTTC. Residues: CASNTGLTGETQYF.

The CDR3 sequence: CASSSGGTGTYEQYF. The CDR3, as DNA: TGCGCCAGCAGCTCGGGGGGGACAGGGACCTACGAGCAGTACTTC. V and J are TRBV5-1 and TRBJ2-7, with TRBD1 as a possible D gene (9 bases). V lost 3 bases and J lost 2, with 15 bases in between. CDR1 is SGHRS, CDR2 YFSETQ, per germline. This CDR3 contains 15 residues.

This sequence joins TRBV15 and TRBJ2-7; a possible D gene is TRBD2 (5 bases). CDR1 and CDR2 from the germline V gene are LNHNV and YYDKDF (reference sequence). The CDR3 consists of 14 residues. Trimming cost V 1 base and J 3 bases, with 10 bases left between them. CDR3 amino acids: CATSRGGALYEQYF. The CDR3, as DNA: TGTGCCACCAGCAGAGGGGGAGCACTCTACGAGCAGTACTTC.

The J gene is TRBJ1-1, the V gene TRBV7-3; 9 bases map to TRBD1. Unmatched junction bases numbered 0, after V lost 4 bases and J lost 3 bases. In germline, CDR1 is SGHTA, CDR2 FQGTGA. The CDR3 has 13 amino acids. CDR3 DNA: TGTGCCAGCAGCTGGGACAGGGACACTGAAGCTTTCTTT. Protein sequence: CASSWDRDTEAFF. Full variable domain (outside the CDR3, taken from reference TRBV7-3 and TRBJ1-1): GAGVSQTPSNKVTEKGKYVELRCDPISGHTALYWYRQSLGQGPEFLIYFQGTGAADDSGLPNDRFFAVRPEGSVSTLKIQRTERGDSAVYLCASSWDRDTEAFFGQGTRLTVV.

This chain connects TRBV7-2 to TRBJ2-7, with 14 bases matching TRBD2. The germline V gene encodes CDR1 SGHTA and CDR2 FQGNSA. The CDR3 is 16 amino acids. Trimming removed 0 bases from V and 7 bases from J; junction bases left unmatched: 5. The CDR3 coding sequence is TGTGCCAGCAGCTTAGCGGGACTAGCGGGAGTCGGGGAGCAGTACTTC. Amino acid sequence: CASSLAGLAGVGEQYF.

This clone was counted a few times. Other DNA sequences in the sample encode the same CDR3. V and J are TRBV7-3 and TRBJ2-2; 10 bases map to TRBD2. Germline-derived CDR1 and CDR2 are SGHTA and FQGTGA. Trimming at V came to 2 bases and at J to 6 bases, leaving 3 bases not matched to a gene. The CDR3 contains 15 residues. The CDR3 nucleotides are TGTGCCAGCAGCTTACTAGCGGGAGAGGCCGGGGAGCTGTTTTTT. It translates to CASSLLAGEAGELFF.

The rearrangement uses TRBV5-1 and TRBJ2-1; D ambiguous. Germline V CDR1 and CDR2: SGHRS, YFSETQ. CDR3 length: 15 residues. V dropped 0 bases and J dropped 4 bases, with 11 bases sitting between them. The CDR3 DNA sequence: TGCGCCAGCAGCTTGGAGGGTCCTACATACAATGAGCAGTTCTTC. Translating gives CASSLEGPTYNEQFF.

This clone was observed a single time. The chain couples TRBV9 to TRBJ2-7; D unresolved. The ends were cut back, 3 bases at V and 0 bases at J, with 7 bases in the middle. The V gene's germline CDR1 is SGDLS and CDR2 YYNGEE. The CDR3 spans 13 residues. The CDR3, as DNA: TGTGCCAGCAGCGAAGGGAACTCCTACGAGCAGTACTTC. Encoded protein: CASSEGNSYEQYF.